The 3 T cell receptor beta chains in this list originate from one sample, sequenced in a study of T-cell reconstitution after alpha-beta-depleted transplantation in children. Molecular barcoding with unique molecular identifiers was used for the TCRbeta library. Via MiXCR, TCRdb re-called the PCR reads, giving one row per CDR3 protein. The data contain over 150,000 distinct CDR3 sequences, roughly 15% of them singletons. Material: PBMCs from the stem cell graft donor, obtained from the stem cell graft. These receptors were collected from a human donor who donated a stem cell graft to a child with acute lymphoblastic leukemia.

The chain combines TRBV12-3 or TRBV12-4 with TRBJ2-1; 15 bases match TRBD2. The CDR3 runs 16 residues. J gave up 8 bases and V 1 base, and 3 bases lay outside the gene matches. The CDR3 here is CASSLVGLAGGHEQFF. The CDR3 region has the DNA TGTGCCAGCAGTTTAGTGGGACTAGCGGGAGGCCATGAGCAGTTCTTC.

This chain connects TRBV5-1 to TRBJ2-2; possibly TRBD1 or TRBD2 for D (5 bases each). CDR3 size: 16 residues. Looked up from germline, CDR1 is SGHRS and CDR2 is YFSETQ. V was trimmed by 3 bases and J by 4 bases, leaving 16 bases between them. For the CDR3, the DNA is TGCGCCAGCAGCTCATGGGGCCCGGGGAGCACCGGGGAGCTGTTTTTT. Amino acid sequence: CASSSWGPGSTGELFF.

Many counts were recorded for this clonotype. The chain uses TRBV5-1 and TRBJ2-3; 10 bases agree with TRBD2. V dropped 2 bases and J dropped 3; count of bases not matched to a gene: 3. The CDR3 covers 15 residues. The germline V gene has CDR1 SGHRS and CDR2 YFSETQ. The CDR3 region has the DNA TGCGCCAGCAGCTTCGCTAGCGGGAGTACAGATACGCAGTATTTT. It codes for CASSFASGSTDTQYF. The full variable domain, in which reference TRBV5-1 and TRBJ2-3 provide the parts outside the CDR3, is KAGVTQTPRYLIKTRGQQVTLSCSPISGHRSVSWYQQTPGQGLQFLFEYFSETQRNKGNFPGRFSGRQFSNSRSEMNVSTLELGDSALYLCASSFASGSTDTQYFGPGTRLTVL.